Included here is one TCR beta chain sequence, with context. CDR1 MNHEY and CDR2 SMNVEV come from the germline V gene (reference sequence). Trimming removed 5 bases at V and 6 bases at J, with 23 bases between. This CDR3 comprises 16 residues. Per the study methods: From reference gene primer amplification, estimates of nucleated cell counts were derived. Clones were read by immunoSEQ multiplex PCR, and TCRdb kept only the in-frame ones, dropping some. D and trimming were read from the DNA, whereas the V and J calls and clone size are those reported in that table. The table includes just under 250,000 clones, around 87% detected once. The data were obtained in a study of blood T cell repertoires in COVID-19. Overall study context: Sites in the United States, Italy and Spain provided acute and convalescent COVID-19 samples. PBMCs, B-cell-depleted T cells, or T cells provided the cDNA or gDNA that made up the material.

This TCR was recovered from a woman aged 25 to 39 who had recovered from COVID-19. V is TRBV27 and J is TRBJ2-7; D is perhaps TRBD1 (8 bases). The specimen sequenced was peripheral blood. The CDR3 reads CASSPSTGDWGGEQYF. The DNA for the CDR3 is TGTGCCAGCAGTCCTTCGACAGGGGATTGGGGGGGCGAGCAGTACTTC.